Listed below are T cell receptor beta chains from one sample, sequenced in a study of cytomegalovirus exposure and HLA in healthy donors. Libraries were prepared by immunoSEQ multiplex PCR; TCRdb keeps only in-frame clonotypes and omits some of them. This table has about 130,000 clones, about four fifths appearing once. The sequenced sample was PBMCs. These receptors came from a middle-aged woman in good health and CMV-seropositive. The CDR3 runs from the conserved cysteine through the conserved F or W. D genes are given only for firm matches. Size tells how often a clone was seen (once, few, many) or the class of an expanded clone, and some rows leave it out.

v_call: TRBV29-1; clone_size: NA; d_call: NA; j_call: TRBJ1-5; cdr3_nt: TGCAGCGTCGGAGGGGGGGCCAGGGGTAATCAGCCCCAGCATTTT; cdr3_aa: CSVGGGARGNQPQHF
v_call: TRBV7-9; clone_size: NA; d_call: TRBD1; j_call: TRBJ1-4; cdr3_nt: TGTGCCAGCAGACTCACAGGGGTCTACTTGTATGAAAAACTGTTTTTT; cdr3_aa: CASRLTGVYLYEKLFF
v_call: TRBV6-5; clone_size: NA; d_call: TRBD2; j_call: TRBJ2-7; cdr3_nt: TGTGCCAGCAGTTATAGGGCTAGCGGGGGTTCCTACGAGCAGTACTTC; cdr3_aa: CASSYRASGGSYEQYF
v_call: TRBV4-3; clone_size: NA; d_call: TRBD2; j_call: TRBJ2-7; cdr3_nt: TGCGCCAGCAGCCAAGATCTGAGACTAGCGGGAAACGAGCAGTACTTC; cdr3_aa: CASSQDLRLAGNEQYF
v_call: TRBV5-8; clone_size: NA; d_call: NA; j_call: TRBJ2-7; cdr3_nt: TGTGCCAGCAGCTTGGAGGGAGGTGACACCTACGAGCAGTACTTC; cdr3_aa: CASSLEGGDTYEQYF
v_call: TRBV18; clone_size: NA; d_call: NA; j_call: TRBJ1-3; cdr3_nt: TGTGCCAGCTCACCCCTTGCGTCTCGGGTTTCTGGAAACACCATATATTTT; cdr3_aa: CASSPLASRVSGNTIYF
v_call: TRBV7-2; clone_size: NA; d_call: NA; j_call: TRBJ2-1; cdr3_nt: TGTGCCAGCAGCCTGGGGGGGGCGGATGAGCAGTTCTTC; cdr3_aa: CASSLGGADEQFF
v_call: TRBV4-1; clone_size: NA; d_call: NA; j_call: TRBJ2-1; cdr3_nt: TGCGCCAGCAGCCAAGATGGGGGACTGTACAATGAGCAGTTCTTC; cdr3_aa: CASSQDGGLYNEQFF
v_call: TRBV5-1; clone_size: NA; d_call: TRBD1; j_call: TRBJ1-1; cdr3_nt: TGCGCCAGCGGCTCGGGACAGCAGAACACTGAAGCTTTCTTT; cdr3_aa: CASGSGQQNTEAFF
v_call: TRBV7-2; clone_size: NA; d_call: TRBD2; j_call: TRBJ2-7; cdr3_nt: TGTGCCAGCAGCCCCGTTTCGGGGTTACTAGCGGGAAACGAGCAGTACTTC; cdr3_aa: CASSPVSGLLAGNEQYF
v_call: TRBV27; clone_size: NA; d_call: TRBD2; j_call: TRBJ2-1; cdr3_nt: TGTGCCAGCAGTTACGGGAGGACCTACAATGAGCAGTTCTTC; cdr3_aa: CASSYGRTYNEQFF
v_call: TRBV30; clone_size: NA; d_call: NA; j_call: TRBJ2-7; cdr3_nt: TGTGCCTGGAGTTTAGACATCTCCTACGAGCAGTACTTC; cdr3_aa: CAWSLDISYEQYF
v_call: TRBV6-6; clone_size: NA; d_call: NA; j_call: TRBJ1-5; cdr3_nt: TGTGCCAGCAGTTGGGGGGACGATAGCAATCAGCCCCAGCATTTT; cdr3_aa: CASSWGDDSNQPQHF
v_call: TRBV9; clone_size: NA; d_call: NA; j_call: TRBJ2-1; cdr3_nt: TGTGCCAGCAGTCCGTCTTATGAGCAGTTCTTC; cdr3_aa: CASSPSYEQFF
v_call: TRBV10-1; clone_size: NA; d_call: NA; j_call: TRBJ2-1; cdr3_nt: TGCGCCAGCAGTCCAGATGAGCAGTTCTTC; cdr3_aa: CASSPDEQFF
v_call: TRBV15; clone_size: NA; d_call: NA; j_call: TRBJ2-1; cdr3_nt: TGTGCCACCAGCAGAGTAGGGGGAGGGCCGTTAGCGAATGAGCAGTTCTTC; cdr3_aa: CATSRVGGGPLANEQFF
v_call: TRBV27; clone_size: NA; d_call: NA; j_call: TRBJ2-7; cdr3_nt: TGTGCCAGCCGGGACTTCTCATACGAGCAGTACTTC; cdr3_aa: CASRDFSYEQYF
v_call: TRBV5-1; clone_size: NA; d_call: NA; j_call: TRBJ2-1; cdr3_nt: TGCGCCAGCAGCTTGCTAGTAGTTTCCTACAATGAGCAGTTCTTC; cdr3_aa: CASSLLVVSYNEQFF
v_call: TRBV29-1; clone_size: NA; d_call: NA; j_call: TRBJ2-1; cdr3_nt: TGCAGCGTTGAAGATATTAGGGGGACACCGGCATACAATGAGCAGTTCTTC; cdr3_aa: CSVEDIRGTPAYNEQFF
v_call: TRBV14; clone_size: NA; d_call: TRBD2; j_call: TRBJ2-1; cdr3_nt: TGTGCCAGCAGCCAAGATCGTCTTCGGGGACTAGCGGGAAGAGTCAACTCCTACAATGAGCAGTTCTTC; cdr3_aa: CASSQDRLRGLAGRVNSYNEQFF
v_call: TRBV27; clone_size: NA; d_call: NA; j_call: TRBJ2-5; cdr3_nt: TGTGCCAGCAGCGCTGTAGTTCAAGAGACCCAGTACTTC; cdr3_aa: CASSAVVQETQYF
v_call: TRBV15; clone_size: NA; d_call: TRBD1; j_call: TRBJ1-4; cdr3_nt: TGTGCCACCAGCAGAGATTCGGGGGACAGGGAGGAAAAACTGTTTTTT; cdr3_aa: CATSRDSGDREEKLFF
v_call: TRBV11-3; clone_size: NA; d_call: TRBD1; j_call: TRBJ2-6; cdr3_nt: TGTGCCAGCAGCTCCCGGACAGGGGGCCCCGTTCTCCTGACTTTC; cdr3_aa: CASSSRTGGPVLLTF
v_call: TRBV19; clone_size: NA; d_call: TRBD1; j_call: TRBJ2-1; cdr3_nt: TGTGCCAGTGCTCGGGGCCGGACAGGCTACAATGAGCAGTTCTTC; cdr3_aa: CASARGRTGYNEQFF
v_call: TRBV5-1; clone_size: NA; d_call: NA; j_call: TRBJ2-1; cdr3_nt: TGCGCCAGCAGCTTGGTGGCTGGCTCAGATGAGCAGTTCTTC; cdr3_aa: CASSLVAGSDEQFF
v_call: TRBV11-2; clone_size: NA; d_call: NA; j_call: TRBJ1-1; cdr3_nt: TGTGCCAGCAGCCCCGGGGGAGGTAGGGCTTTCTTT; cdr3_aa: CASSPGGGRAFF
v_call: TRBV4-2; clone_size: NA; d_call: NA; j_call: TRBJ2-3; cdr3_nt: TGTGCCAGCAGCCAAGAGTCGACTAGGGGCCTTGAGACGCAGTATTTT; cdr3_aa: CASSQESTRGLETQYF
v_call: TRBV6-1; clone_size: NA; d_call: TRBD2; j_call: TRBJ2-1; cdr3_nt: TGTGCCAGCAGTAAGACTAGCGGGAGTACTGAGCAGTTCTTC; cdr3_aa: CASSKTSGSTEQFF
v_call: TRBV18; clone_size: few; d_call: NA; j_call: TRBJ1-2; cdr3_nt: TGTGCCAGCTCACCAATGGAGGGAGCTAACTATGGCTACACCTTC; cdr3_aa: CASSPMEGANYGYTF
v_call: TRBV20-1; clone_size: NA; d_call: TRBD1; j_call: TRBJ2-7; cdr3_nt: TGCAGTGCATGGGACAGGGGAACACCGTACTTC; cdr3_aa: CSAWDRGTPYF
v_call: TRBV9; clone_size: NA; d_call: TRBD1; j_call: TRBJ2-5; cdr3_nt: TGTGCCAGCAGCTACACAGGGGGCGCGGGGACCCAGTACTTC; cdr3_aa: CASSYTGGAGTQYF
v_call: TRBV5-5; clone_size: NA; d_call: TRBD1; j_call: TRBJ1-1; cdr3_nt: TGTGCCAGCAGCCGACAGGGGGGGACTGAAGCTTTCTTT; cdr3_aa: CASSRQGGTEAFF
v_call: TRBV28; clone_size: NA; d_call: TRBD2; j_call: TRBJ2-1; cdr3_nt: TGTGCCAGCAGTTACCAAAGACTAGCGGGAGGGTTAGTCCCCTACAATGAGCAGTTCTTC; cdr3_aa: CASSYQRLAGGLVPYNEQFF
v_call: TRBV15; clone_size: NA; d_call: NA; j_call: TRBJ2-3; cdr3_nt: TGTGCCACCTCCACCCAGCACGAGGCAGATACGCAGTATTTT; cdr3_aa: CATSTQHEADTQYF
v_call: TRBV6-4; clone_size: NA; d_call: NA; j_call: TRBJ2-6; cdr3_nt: TGTGCCAGCAGTGAGAGGTCCTCTGGGGCCAACGTCCTGACTTTC; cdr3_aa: CASSERSSGANVLTF
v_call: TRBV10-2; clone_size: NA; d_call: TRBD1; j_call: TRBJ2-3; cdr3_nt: TGCGCCAGCAGTGAACAGGGGGCAGGAACGCAGTATTTT; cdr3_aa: CASSEQGAGTQYF
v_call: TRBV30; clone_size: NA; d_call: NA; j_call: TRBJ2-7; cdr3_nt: TGTGCCTGGAGTGTAACTGCTTCCTACGAGCAGTACTTC; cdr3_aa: CAWSVTASYEQYF
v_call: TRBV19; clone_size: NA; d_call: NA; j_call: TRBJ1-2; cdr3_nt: TGTGCCAGTAGTCCAAGTCTCAGTGAAAACTATGGCTACACCTTC; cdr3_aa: CASSPSLSENYGYTF
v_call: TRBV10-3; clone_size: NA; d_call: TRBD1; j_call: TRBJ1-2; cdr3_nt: TGTGCCATCAGTGAGTCCGACAGGGGCTATGGCTACACCTTC; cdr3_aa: CAISESDRGYGYTF
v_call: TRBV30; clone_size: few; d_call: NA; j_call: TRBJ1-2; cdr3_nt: TGTGCCTGGAGTGTATGGGCAACAGTCGGCTACACCTTC; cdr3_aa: CAWSVWATVGYTF
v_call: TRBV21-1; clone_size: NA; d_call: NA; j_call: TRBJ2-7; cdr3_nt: TGTGCCAGCAGCAAAGCGGGCGGGACTAGCGTTGGCGAGCAGTACTTC; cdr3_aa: CASSKAGGTSVGEQYF
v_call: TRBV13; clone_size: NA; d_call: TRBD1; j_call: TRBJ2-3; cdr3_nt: TGTGCCAGCAGCCCTACCGGGACAGGGGACACAGATACGCAGTATTTT; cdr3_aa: CASSPTGTGDTDTQYF
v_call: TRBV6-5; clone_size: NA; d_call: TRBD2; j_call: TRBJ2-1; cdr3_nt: TGTGCCAGCAGTTCCCGTCTCCGGGAGGGCCATCATGAGCAGTTCTTC; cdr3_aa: CASSSRLREGHHEQFF
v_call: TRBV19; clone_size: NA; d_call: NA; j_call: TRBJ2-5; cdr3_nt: TGTGCCAGTGGAACGGGATTCCAAGAGACCCAGTACTTC; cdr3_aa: CASGTGFQETQYF
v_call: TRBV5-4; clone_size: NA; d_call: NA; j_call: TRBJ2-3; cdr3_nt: TGTGCCAGCAGCTTGGCCGGTAGCACAGATACGCAGTATTTT; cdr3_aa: CASSLAGSTDTQYF
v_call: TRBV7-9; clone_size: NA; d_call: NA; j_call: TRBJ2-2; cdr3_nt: TGTGCCAGCAGCTTAGATGTAATGCGGGGAAACACCGGGGAGCTGTTTTTT; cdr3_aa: CASSLDVMRGNTGELFF